The present entry profiles one T cell receptor beta chain with its context. CDR1 is SGHRS, CDR2 YFSETQ, per germline. The CDR3 runs 15 residues. V was clipped by 5 bases and J by 2 bases, with 17 bases between them. In the source study's methods: For nucleated cells, counts were estimated from reference gene primer amplification. TCRdb's copy holds only in-frame clones and misses some; the assay was immunoSEQ multiplex PCR. The V and J calls and clone size are taken from that table; D and trimming were inferred from the DNA. The data show roughly 62,000 clones, with approximately 86% seen just once and approximately 1% held by the top ten. This specimen comes from a study of blood T cell repertoires in COVID-19. Study details: COVID-19 samples from acute and convalescent phases originated in the United States, Italy and Spain.

J is TRBJ2-7 and V is TRBV5-1, with D perhaps TRBD2 (6 bases). This clonotype was sampled from a man in his sixties or seventies with acute or convalescent COVID-19. Sequenced sample: peripheral blood. The DNA for the CDR3 is TGCGCCAGCAGGATCTCCGGGGGACCCACCTACGAGCAGTACTTC. Its translation is CASRISGGPTYEQYF.